The rows below give T cell receptor beta chains drawn from one sample of a study of blood T cell repertoires in COVID-19. The protocol was immunoSEQ multiplex PCR, while the TCRdb copy is restricted to in-frame clones and leaves out a portion. The data hold under 200,000 clones, with around nine tenths observed a single time. The specimen sequenced was peripheral blood. These receptors all stem from a man in his forties with active or convalescent COVID-19. Both conserved end residues are trimmed from each CDR3. Each record gives: J gene, V gene, CDR3 protein.

j_gene: TRBJ2-3
v_gene: TRBV3-1/TRBV3-2
CDR3aa: ASSRRTSGRTDTQY

j_gene: TRBJ2-3
v_gene: TRBV5-4
CDR3aa: ASGTGGDTQY

j_gene: TRBJ2-5
v_gene: TRBV5-1
CDR3aa: ASSPGWLRDTETQY

j_gene: TRBJ2-7
v_gene: TRBV6-1
CDR3aa: ASSESALSYEQY

j_gene: TRBJ1-2
v_gene: TRBV27
CDR3aa: ASSYTGSPNYGYT

j_gene: TRBJ1-3
v_gene: TRBV12-5
CDR3aa: ASGLVRSFGNTIY

j_gene: TRBJ1-6
v_gene: TRBV19
CDR3aa: ASSTPDSYGYNSPLH

j_gene: TRBJ1-2
v_gene: TRBV7-2
CDR3aa: ASSWEGANYGYT

j_gene: TRBJ1-5
v_gene: TRBV18
CDR3aa: ASSLGAGDQPQH

j_gene: TRBJ2-4
v_gene: TRBV21-1
CDR3aa: ASSKQNPLVLRGAKNIQY

j_gene: TRBJ1-1
v_gene: TRBV19
CDR3aa: ASSVTGGTEAF

j_gene: TRBJ2-1
v_gene: TRBV19
CDR3aa: ASSIDRREAYNEQF

j_gene: TRBJ2-1
v_gene: TRBV9
CDR3aa: ASRGTGGYNEQF

j_gene: TRBJ1-2
v_gene: TRBV18
CDR3aa: ASSPPAGLSYT

j_gene: TRBJ1-6
v_gene: TRBV28
CDR3aa: ASRPDRRDLPLH

j_gene: TRBJ2-3
v_gene: TRBV7-6
CDR3aa: ASSLAFRGTSTDTQY

j_gene: TRBJ2-4
v_gene: TRBV5-1
CDR3aa: ASSQQGNIQY

j_gene: TRBJ1-4
v_gene: TRBV5-5
CDR3aa: ASSLAGEKLF

j_gene: TRBJ2-6
v_gene: TRBV19
CDR3aa: ASNPRTGSPGANVLT

j_gene: TRBJ2-3
v_gene: TRBV10-3
CDR3aa: AISETRTGTDTQY

j_gene: TRBJ2-1
v_gene: TRBV29-1
CDR3aa: SGAIGGGYNEQF

j_gene: TRBJ2-1
v_gene: TRBV28
CDR3aa: ASSYYPTRRLYNEQF

j_gene: TRBJ1-5
v_gene: TRBV5-6
CDR3aa: ASSGSGQPYQPQH

j_gene: TRBJ2-7
v_gene: TRBV3-1/TRBV3-2
CDR3aa: ASSQDPGQGREQY

j_gene: TRBJ1-1
v_gene: TRBV7-3
CDR3aa: ASSLDGFNTEAF